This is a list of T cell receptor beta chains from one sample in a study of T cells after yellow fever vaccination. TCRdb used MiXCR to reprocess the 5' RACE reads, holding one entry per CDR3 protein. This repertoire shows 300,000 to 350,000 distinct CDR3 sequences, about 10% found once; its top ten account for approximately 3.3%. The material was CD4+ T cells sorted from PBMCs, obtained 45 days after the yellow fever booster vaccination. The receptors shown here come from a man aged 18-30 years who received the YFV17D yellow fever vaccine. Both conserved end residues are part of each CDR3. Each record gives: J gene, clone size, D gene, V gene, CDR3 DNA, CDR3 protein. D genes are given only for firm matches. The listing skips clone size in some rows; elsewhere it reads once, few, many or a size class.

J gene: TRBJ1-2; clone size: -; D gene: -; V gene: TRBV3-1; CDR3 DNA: TGTGCCAGCAGCCCACAGGGTAGCTATGGCTACACCTTC; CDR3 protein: CASSPQGSYGYTF
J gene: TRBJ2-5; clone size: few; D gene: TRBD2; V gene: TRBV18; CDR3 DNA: TGTGCCAGCTCACCAGCGGCGGGGGGCCGGGAGACCCAGTACTTC; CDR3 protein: CASSPAAGGRETQYF
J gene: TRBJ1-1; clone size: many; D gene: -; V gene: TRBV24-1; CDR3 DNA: TGTGCCACACGCGGGGGCAGGAACACTGAAGCTTTCTTT; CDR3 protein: CATRGGRNTEAFF
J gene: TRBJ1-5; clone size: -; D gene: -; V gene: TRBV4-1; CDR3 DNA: TGCGCCAGCAGCCAGGGGGACCGCAATCAGCCCCAGCATTTT; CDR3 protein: CASSQGDRNQPQHF
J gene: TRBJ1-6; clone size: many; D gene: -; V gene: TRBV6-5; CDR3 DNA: TGTGCCAGCAGTTACTCGGCCAGCTGGGGTGGTTCACCCCTCCACTTT; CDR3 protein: CASSYSASWGGSPLHF
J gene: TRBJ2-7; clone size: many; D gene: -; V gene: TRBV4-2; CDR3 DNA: TGTGCCAGCAGCCAAGATGCAGGGTCCTACGAGCAGTACTTC; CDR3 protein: CASSQDAGSYEQYF
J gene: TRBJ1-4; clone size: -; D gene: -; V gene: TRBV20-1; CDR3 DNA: TGCAGTGCTGAAGCTTGGGCAACTAATGAAAAACTGTTTTTT; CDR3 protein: CSAEAWATNEKLFF
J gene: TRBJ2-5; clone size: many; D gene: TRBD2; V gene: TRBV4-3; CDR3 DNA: TGCGCCAGCAGCCAAGGCCCGGCTAGCGGGGAAGAGACCCAGTACTTC; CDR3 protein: CASSQGPASGEETQYF
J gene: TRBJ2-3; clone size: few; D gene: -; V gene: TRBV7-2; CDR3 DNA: TGTGCCAGCAGCCTACAGGGCTCTGGCACAGATACGCAGTATTTT; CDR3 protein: CASSLQGSGTDTQYF
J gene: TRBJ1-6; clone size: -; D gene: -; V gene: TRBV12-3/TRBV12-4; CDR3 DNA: TGTGCCAGCTCACCCCAGGGTGAAAATTCACCCCTCCACTTT; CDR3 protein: CASSPQGENSPLHF
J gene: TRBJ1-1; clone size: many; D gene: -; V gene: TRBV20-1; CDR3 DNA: TGCAGTGCTAGGGGGTTCAGTGCGACTGAAGCTTTCTTT; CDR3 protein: CSARGFSATEAFF
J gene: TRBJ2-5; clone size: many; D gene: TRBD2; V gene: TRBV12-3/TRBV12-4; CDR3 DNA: TGTGCCAGCAGTTTCCCCGGGACTAGCGGGGAGACCCAGTACTTC; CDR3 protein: CASSFPGTSGETQYF
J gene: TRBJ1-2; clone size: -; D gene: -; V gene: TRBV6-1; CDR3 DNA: TGTGCCAGCAGTCTAAAGGTGGCGGTCTATGGCTACACCTTC; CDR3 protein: CASSLKVAVYGYTF
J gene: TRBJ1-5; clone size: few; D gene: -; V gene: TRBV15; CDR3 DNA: TGTGCCACCAGCAGAGACGGGCAGCCCCAGCATTTT; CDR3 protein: CATSRDGQPQHF
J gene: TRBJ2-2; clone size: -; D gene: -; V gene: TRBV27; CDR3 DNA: TGTGCCAGCCCCAGGGGTTTCACCGGGGAGCTGTTTTTT; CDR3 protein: CASPRGFTGELFF
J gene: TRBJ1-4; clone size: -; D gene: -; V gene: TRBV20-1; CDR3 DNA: TGCAGTGCTAGAGAGACCAGTGCAACTAATGAAAAACTGTTTTTT; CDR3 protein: CSARETSATNEKLFF
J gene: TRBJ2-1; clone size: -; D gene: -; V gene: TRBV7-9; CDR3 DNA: TGTGCCAGCAGCCGCAGGGGAAATTACAATGAGCAGTTCTTC; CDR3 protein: CASSRRGNYNEQFF
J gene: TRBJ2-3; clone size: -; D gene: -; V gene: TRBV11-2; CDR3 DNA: TGTGCCAGTAGACAGGGACTCTACACAGATACGCAGTATTTT; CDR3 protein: CASRQGLYTDTQYF
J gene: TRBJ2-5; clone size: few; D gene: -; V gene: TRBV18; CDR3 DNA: TGTGCCAGCTCGCCAACCCAAGAGACCCAGTACTTC; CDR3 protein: CASSPTQETQYF
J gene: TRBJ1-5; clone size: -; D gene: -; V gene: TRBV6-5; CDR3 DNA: TGTGCCAGCAGTTCTCAAGGGCAGGGGAGAAATCAGCCCCAGCATTTT; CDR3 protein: CASSSQGQGRNQPQHF
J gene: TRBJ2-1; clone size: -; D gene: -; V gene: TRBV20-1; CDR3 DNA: TGCAGTGCAACACAGAATGAGCAGTTCTTC; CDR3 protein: CSATQNEQFF
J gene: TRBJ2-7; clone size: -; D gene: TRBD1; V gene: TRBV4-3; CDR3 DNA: TGCGCCAGCAGCTATGACAGGGGGGGATCCTACGAGCAGTACTTC; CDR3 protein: CASSYDRGGSYEQYF
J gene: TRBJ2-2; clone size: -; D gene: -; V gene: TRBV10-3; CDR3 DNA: TGTGCCATTATACGGACGATCTCGGGCACCGGGGAGCTGTTTTTT; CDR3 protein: CAIIRTISGTGELFF
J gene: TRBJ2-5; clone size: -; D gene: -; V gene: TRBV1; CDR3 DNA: TGCACCAGCAGTTCCAGGACTAGTGTACGAGAGACCCAGTACTTC; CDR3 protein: CTSSSRTSVRETQYF
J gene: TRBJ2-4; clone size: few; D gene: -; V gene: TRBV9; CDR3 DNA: TGTGCCAGCAGCGTAGGATGGCGGGGGCGCCGGCTGCTAGCCAAAAACATTCAGTACTTC; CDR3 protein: CASSVGWRGRRLLAKNIQYF
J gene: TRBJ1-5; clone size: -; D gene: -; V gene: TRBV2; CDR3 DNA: TGTGCCAGCAGTGAGGAGATGGGGTTGTACCAGCCCCAGCATTTT; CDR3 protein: CASSEEMGLYQPQHF
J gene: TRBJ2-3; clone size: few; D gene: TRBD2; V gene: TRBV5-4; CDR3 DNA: TGTGCCAGCAGCTTGACTAGCGGGGATGGTACGCAGTATTTT; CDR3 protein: CASSLTSGDGTQYF
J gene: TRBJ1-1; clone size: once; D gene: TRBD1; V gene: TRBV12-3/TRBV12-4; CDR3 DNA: TGTGCCAGCAGTTCGGGACAGGGCTCCACTGAAGCTTTCTTT; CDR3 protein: CASSSGQGSTEAFF
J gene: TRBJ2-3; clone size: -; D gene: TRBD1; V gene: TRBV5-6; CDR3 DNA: TGTGCCAGCAGTACAGGGGGCGCCCCAGATACGCAGTATTTT; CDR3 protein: CASSTGGAPDTQYF
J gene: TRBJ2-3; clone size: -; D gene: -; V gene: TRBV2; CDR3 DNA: TGTGCCACCCAGGAGGGTGGAGATACGCAGTATTTT; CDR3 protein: CATQEGGDTQYF
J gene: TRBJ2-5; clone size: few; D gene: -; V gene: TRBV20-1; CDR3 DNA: TGCAGTGCTAGAGATCCCGCCGGTATTGGGAGAGCGGGGACCCAGTACTTC; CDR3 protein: CSARDPAGIGRAGTQYF
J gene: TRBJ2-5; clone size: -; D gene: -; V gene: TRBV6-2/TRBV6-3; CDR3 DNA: TGTGCCAGCAGTTACTCGAGACTACAGTACCAAGAGACCCAGTACTTC; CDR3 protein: CASSYSRLQYQETQYF
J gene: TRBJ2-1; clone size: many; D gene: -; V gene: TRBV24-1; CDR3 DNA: TGTGCCACCAGTGATTTTACAGGAGCCTACAATGAGCAGTTCTTC; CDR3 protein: CATSDFTGAYNEQFF
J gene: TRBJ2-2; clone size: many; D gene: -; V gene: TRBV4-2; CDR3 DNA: TGTGCCAGCAGCCAGACCGGACTGAACACCGGGGAGCTGTTTTTT; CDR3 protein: CASSQTGLNTGELFF
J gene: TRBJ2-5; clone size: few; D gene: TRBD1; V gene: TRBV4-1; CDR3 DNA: TGCGCCAGCAGCCAAGAAGGGGGCCTCAGCTCGGGGACCCAGTACTTC; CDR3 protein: CASSQEGGLSSGTQYF
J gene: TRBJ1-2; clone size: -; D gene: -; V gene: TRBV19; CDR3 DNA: TGTGCCAGTAGTATGTTGGGCAGGGTCAACTATGGCTACACCTTC; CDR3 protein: CASSMLGRVNYGYTF
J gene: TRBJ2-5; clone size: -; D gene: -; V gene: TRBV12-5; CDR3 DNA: TGTGCTAGCTCGGAGCCAAGGGGGTACCAAGAGACCCAGTACTTC; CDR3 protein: CASSEPRGYQETQYF
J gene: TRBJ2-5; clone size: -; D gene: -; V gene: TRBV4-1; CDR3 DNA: TGCGCCAGCAGCCAGGGGATCTCTAGAGGAAGGCCAGAGACCCAGTACTTC; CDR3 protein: CASSQGISRGRPETQYF
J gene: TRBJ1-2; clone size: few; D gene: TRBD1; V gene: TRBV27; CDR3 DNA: TGTGCCAGCAGTTCAAACAGGGGCTATGGCTACACCTTC; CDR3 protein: CASSSNRGYGYTF
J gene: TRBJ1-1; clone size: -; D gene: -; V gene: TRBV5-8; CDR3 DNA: TGTGCCAGCAGCTTGGACAGACGGAACACTGAAGCTTTCTTT; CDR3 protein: CASSLDRRNTEAFF
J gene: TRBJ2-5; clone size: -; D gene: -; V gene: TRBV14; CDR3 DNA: TGTGCCAGCAGCCAAGAACGTAGGGCAGGTTTGGAGACCCAGTACTTC; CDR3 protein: CASSQERRAGLETQYF
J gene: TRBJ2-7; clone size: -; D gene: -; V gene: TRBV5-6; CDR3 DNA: TGTGCCAGCAGACGAGGGGAGTCGAGCGAGCAGTACTTC; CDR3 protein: CASRRGESSEQYF
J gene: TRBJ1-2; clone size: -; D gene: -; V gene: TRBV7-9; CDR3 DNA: TGTGCCAGCAGCTTAGGACAGAGTTCCTATGGCTACACCTTC; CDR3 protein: CASSLGQSSYGYTF
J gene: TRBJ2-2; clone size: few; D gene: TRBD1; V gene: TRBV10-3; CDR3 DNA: TGTGCCATCAGTGATGGAGGGACAGGGGGCACCGGGGAGCTGTTTTTT; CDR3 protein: CAISDGGTGGTGELFF
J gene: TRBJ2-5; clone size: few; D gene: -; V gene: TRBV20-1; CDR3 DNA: TGCAGTGCCGATGGCGATGGGGAGACCCAGTACTTC; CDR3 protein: CSADGDGETQYF
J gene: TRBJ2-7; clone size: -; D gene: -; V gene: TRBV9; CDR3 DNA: TGTGCCAGCAGCGTAAGGGTCAGCTCCTACGAGCAGTACTTC; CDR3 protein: CASSVRVSSYEQYF
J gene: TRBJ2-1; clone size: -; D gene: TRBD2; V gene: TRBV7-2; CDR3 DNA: TGTGCCAGCAGCTTATGGCGGGGGGCCTCTAATGAGCAGTTCTTC; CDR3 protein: CASSLWRGASNEQFF
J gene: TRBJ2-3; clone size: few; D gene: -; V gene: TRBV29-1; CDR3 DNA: TGCAGCGTTGGTCGGGGTAGCGCAGATACGCAGTATTTT; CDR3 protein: CSVGRGSADTQYF